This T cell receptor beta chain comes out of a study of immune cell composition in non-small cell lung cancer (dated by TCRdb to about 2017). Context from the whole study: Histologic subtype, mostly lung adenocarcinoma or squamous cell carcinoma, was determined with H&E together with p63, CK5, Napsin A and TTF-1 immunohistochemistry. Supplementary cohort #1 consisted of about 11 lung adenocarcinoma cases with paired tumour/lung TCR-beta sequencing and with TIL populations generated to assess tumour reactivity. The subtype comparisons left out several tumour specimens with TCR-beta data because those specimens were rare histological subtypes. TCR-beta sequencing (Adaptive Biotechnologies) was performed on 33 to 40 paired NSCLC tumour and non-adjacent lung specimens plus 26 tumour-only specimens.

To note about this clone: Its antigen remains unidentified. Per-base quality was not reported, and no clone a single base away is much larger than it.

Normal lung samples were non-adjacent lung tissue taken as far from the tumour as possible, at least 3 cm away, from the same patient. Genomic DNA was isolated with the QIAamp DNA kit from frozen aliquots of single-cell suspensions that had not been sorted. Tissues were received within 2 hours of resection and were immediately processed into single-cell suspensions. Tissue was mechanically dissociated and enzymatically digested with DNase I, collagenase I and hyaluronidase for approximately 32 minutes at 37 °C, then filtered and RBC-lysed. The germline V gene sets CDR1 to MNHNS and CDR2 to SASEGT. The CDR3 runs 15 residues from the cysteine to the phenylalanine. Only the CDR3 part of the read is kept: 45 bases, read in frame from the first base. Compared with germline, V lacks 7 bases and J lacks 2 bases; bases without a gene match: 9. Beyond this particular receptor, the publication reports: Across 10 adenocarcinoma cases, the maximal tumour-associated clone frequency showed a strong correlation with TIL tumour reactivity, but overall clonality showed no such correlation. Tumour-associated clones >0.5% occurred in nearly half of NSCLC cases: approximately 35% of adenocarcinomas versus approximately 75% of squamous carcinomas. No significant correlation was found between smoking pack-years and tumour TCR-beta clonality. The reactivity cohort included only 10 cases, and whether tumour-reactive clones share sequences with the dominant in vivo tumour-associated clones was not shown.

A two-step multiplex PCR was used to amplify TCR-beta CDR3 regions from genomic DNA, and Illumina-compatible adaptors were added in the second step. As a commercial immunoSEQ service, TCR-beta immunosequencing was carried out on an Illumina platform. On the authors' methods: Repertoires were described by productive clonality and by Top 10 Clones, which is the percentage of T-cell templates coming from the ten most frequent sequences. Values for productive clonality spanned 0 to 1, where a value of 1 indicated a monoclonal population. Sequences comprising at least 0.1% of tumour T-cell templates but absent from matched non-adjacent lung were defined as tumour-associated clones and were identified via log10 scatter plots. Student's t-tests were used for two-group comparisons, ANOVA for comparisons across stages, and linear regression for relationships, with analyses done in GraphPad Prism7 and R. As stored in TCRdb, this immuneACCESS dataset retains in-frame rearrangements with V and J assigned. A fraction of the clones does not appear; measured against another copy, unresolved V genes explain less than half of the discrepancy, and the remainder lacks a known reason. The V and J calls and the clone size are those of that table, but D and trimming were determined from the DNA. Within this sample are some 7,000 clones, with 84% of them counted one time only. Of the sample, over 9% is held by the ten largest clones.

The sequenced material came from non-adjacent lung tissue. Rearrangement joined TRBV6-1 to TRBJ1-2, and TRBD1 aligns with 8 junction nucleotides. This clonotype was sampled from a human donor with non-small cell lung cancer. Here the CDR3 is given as CASMEAGGANYGYTF. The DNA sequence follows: TGTGCCAGCATGGAGGCAGGGGGCGCGAACTATGGCTACACCTTC.